This T cell receptor beta chain was found in a study of control samples from healthy donors and cancer patients. The trim removed 3 bases at V and 0 bases at J, leaving 5 bases unmatched. The CDR3 totals 16 residues. Germline V CDR1 and CDR2: MNHEY, SVGEGT. TCRdb's copy holds only in-frame clones and misses some; the assay was immunoSEQ multiplex PCR. The sample lists 140,000 or so clones, roughly 94% occurring once. This chain joins TRBV6-2 or TRBV6-3 and TRBJ2-7; 10 bases align to TRBD1. The receptor's source is a man aged 60 to 69 with colorectal cancer. Input material: PBMCs. The CDR3 DNA reads as TGTGCCAGCAGTTATCCGACAGGGGGCCTCTCCTACGAGCAGTACTTC. Protein: CASSYPTGGLSYEQYF.